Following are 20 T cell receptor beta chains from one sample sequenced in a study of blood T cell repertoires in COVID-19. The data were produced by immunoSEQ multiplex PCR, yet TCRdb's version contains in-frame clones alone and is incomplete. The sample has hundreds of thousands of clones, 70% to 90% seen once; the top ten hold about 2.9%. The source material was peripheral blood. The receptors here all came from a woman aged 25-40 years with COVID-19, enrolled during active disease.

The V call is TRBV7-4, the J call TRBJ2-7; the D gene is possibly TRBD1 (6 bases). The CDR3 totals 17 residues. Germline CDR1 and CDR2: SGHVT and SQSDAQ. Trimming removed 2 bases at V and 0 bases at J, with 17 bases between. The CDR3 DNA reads TGTGCCAGCAGCTTAAAGGGCAGACAGGCAACCTCCTACGAGCAGTACGTC. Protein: CASSLKGRQATSYEQYV.

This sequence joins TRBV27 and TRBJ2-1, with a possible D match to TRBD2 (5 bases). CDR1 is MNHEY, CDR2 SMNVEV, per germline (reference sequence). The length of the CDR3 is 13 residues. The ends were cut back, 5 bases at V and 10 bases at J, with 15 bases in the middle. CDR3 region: CASSLPYTGEQFF. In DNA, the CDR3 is TGTGCCAGCAGTCTGCCTTACACGGGGGAGCAGTTCTTC.

The CDR3 spells CASSPYMTASGNTIYF. For the CDR3, the DNA is TGTGCCAGCAGCCCGTATATGACAGCATCTGGAAACACCATATATTTT. This chain uses TRBV9 with TRBJ1-3; a possible D gene is TRBD1 (5 bases). The CDR3 runs 16 residues. V was cut by 4 bases and J by 1 base, with 15 bases left in between. Germline CDR1 SGDLS, CDR2 YYNGEE.

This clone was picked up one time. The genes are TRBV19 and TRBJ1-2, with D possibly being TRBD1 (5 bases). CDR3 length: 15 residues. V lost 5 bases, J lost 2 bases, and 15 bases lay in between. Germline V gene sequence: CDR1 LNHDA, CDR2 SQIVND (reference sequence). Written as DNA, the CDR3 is TGTGCCAGTAGTTGGCGCAGGGAGGCGAACTATGGCTACACCTTC. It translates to CASSWRREANYGYTF.

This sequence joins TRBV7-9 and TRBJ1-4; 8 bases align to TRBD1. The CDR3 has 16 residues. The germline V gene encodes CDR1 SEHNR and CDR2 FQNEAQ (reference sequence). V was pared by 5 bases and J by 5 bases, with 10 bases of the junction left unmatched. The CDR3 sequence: CASSPGTGGDNEKLFF. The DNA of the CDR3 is TGTGCCAGCAGCCCAGGGACAGGCGGGGACAATGAAAAACTGTTTTTT.

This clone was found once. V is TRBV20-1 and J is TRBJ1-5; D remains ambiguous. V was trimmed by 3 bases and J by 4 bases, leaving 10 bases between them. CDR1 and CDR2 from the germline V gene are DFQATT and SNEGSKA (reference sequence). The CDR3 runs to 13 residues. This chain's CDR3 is CSASSYLNQPQHF. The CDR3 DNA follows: TGCAGTGCTAGTTCCTATTTAAATCAGCCCCAGCATTTT.

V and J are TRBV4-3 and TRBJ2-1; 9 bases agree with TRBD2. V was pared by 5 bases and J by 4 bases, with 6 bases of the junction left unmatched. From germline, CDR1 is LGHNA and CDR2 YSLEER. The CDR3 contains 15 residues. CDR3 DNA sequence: TGCGCCAGCAGCTCGCGGGGGGGCCTATACAATGAGCAGTTCTTC. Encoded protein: CASSSRGGLYNEQFF.

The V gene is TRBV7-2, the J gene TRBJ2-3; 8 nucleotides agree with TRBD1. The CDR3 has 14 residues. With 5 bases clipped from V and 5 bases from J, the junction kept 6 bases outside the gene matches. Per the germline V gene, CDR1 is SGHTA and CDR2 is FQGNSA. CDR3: CASSTRTGQDTQYF. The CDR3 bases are TGTGCCAGCAGCACCCGGACAGGGCAAGATACGCAGTATTTT.

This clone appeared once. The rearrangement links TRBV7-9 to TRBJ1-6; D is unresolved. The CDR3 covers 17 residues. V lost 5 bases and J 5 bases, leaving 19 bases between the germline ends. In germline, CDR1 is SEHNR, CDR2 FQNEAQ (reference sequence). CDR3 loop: CASSPAGRGRNNSPLHF. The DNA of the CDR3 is TGTGCCAGCAGCCCCGCCGGGCGGGGAAGAAATAATTCACCCCTCCACTTT.

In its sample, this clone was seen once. This CDR3 is CASSPLGLAGVGGEQFF. The CDR3 DNA is TGTGCCAGTAGTCCGCTGGGACTAGCGGGAGTCGGGGGTGAGCAGTTCTTC. J is TRBJ2-1 and V is TRBV19; 14 nucleotides line up with TRBD2. Germline V gene lookup returns CDR1 LNHDA and CDR2 SQIVND (reference sequence). V lost 5 bases to trimming and J lost 9 bases; unmatched junction nucleotides: 12. CDR3 length: 17 amino acids.

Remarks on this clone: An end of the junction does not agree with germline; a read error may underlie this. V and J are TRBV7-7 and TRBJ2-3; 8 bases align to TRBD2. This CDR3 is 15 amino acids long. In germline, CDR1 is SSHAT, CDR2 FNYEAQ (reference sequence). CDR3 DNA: TGTGCTAGCAGCCCACTAGCGGAGAGCACAGATACGCAGTATTTT. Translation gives CASSPLAESTDTQYF. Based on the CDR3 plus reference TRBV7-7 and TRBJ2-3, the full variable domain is GAGVSQSPRYKVTKRGQDVTLRCDPISSHATLYWYQQALGQGPEFLTYFNYEAQPDKSGLPSDRFSAERPEGSISTLTIQRTEQRDSAMYRCASSPLAESTDTQYFGPGTRLTVL.

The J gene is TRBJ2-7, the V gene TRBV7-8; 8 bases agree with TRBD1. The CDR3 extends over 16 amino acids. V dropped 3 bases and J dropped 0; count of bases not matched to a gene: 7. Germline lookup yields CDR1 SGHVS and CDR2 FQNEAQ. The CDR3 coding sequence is TGTGCCAGCAGCTTCCCGGGACAGGAGAGCTCCTACGAGCAGTACTTC. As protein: CASSFPGQESSYEQYF.

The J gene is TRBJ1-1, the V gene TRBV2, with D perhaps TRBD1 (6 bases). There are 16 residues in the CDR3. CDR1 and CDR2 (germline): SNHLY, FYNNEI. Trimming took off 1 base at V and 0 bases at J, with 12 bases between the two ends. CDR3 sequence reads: CASSEGLGGLNTEAFF. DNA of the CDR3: TGTGCCAGCAGTGAAGGGCTGGGGGGGCTGAACACTGAAGCTTTCTTT.

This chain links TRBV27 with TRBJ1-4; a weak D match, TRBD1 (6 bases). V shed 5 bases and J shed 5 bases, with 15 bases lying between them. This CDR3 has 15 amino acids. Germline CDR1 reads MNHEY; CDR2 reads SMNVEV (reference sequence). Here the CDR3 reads CASSVWGGSNEKLFF. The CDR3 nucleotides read TGTGCCAGCAGTGTATGGGGGGGCTCCAATGAAAAACTGTTTTTT.

The CDR3, as DNA: TGTGCCAGAAGCTTTCCCCATACAGGGGGCGAGGAGCAAGTAACCAAAAACATTCAGTACTTC. Its translation: CARSFPHTGGEEQVTKNIQYF. The chain uses TRBV5-3 and TRBJ2-4; 9 nucleotides line up with TRBD1. TRBV5-3 is given ORF status, its function remaining uncertain. This CDR3 comprises 21 residues. The junction had 20 bases not matched to a gene; V was cut back by 2 bases and J by 2 bases.

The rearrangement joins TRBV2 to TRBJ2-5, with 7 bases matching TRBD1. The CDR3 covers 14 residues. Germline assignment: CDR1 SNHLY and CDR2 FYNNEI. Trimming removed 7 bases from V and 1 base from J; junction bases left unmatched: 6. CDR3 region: CASMIRDSQETQYF. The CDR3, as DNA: TGTGCCAGCATGATACGGGACAGCCAAGAGACCCAGTACTTC.

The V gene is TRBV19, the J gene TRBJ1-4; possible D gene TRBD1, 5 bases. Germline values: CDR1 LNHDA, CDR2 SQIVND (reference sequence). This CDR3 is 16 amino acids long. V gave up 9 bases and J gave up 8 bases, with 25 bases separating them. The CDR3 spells CASGGSYGPLSEKLFF. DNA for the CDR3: TGTGCCAGCGGGGGGTCCTATGGGCCTCTAAGCGAAAAACTGTTTTTT.

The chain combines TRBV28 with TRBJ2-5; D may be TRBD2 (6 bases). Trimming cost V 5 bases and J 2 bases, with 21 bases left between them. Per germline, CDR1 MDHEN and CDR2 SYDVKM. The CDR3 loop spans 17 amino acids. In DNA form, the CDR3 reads TGTGCCAGCAGTCTACTTTACCCTTTCGCGGGGCAAGAGACCCAGTACTTC. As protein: CASSLLYPFAGQETQYF.

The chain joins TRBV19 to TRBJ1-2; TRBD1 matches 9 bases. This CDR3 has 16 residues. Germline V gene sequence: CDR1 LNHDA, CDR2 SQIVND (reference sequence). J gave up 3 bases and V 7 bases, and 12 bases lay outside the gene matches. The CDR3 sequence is CASTPGTGPLDYGYTF. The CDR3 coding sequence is TGTGCCAGTACCCCCGGGACAGGGCCCCTGGACTATGGCTACACCTTC.

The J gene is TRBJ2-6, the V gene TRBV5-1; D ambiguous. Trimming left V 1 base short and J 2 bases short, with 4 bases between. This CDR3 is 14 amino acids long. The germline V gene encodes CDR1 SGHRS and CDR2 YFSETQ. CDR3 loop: CASSLTAGANVLTF. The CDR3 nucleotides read TGCGCCAGCAGCTTGACAGCTGGGGCCAACGTCCTGACTTTC.